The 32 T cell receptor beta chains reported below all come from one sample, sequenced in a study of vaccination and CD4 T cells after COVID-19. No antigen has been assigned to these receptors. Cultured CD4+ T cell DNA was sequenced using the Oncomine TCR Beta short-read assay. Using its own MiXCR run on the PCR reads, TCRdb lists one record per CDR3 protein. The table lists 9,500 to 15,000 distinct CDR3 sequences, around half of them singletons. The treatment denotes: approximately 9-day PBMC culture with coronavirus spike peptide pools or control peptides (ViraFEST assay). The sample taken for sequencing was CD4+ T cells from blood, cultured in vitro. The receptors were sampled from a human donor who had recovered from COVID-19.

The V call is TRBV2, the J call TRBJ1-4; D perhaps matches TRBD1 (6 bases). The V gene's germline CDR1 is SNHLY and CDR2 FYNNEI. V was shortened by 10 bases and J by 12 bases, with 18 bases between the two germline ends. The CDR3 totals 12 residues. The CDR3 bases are TGTGCCAACAGGGAGTCCGGTTGGCAACTGTTTTTT. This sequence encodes CANRESGWQLFF.

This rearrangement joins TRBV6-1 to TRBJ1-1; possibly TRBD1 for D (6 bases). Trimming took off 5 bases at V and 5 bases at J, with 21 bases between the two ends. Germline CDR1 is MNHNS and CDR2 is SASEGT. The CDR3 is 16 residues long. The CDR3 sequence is CASSSAAGAGGTEAFF. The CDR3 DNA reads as TGTGCCAGCAGTAGTGCAGCGGGGGCGGGAGGGACTGAAGCTTTCTTT.

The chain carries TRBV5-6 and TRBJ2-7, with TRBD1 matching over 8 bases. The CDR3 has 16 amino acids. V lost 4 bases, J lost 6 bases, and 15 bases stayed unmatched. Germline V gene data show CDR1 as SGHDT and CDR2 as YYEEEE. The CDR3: CASSRPLGQGASEQYF. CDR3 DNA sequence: TGTGCCAGCAGCCGCCCCCTGGGGCAGGGGGCCAGCGAGCAGTACTTC.

The CDR3 sequence is CAMQAGVNNEQFF. The DNA for the CDR3 is TGTGCCATGCAAGCCGGGGTTAACAATGAGCAGTTCTTC. This sequence joins TRBV10-3 and TRBJ2-1; D is possibly TRBD2 (5 bases). With 9 bases removed from V and 5 bases from J, the gap between germline ends came to 14 bases. CDR1 and CDR2 from the germline V gene are ENHRY and SYGVKD. This CDR3 region has 13 residues.

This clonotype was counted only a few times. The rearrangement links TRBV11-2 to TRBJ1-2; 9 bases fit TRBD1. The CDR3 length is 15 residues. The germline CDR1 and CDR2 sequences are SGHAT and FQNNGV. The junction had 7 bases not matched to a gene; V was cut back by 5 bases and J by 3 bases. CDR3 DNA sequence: TGTGCCAGCAGCCAGGGGACAGGGATATACTATGGCTACACCTTC. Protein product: CASSQGTGIYYGYTF.

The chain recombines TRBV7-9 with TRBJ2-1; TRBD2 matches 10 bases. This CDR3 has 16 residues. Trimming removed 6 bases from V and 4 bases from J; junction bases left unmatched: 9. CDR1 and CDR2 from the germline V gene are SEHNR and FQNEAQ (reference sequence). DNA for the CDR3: TGTGCCAGCAGTAAAAAAGGACTAGCGGTTTACAATGAGCAGTTCTTC. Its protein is CASSKKGLAVYNEQFF.

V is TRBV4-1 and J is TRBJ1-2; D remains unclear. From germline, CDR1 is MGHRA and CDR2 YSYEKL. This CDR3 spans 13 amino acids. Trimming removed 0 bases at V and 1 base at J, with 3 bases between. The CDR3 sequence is CASSQEFNYGYTF. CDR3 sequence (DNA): TGCGCCAGCAGCCAAGAGTTTAACTATGGCTACACCTTC.

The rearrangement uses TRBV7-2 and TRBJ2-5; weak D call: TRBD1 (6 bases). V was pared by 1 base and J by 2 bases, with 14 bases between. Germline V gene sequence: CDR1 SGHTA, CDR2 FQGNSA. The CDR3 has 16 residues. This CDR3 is CASSLGGTTGQETQYF. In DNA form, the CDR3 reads TGTGCCAGCAGCTTAGGAGGGACGACAGGACAAGAGACCCAGTACTTC.

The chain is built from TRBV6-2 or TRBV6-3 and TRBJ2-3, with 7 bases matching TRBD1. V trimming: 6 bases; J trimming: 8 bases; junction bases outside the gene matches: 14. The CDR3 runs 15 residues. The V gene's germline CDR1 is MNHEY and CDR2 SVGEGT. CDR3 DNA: TGTGCCAGCAGCCGAAACAACAGGGGCTCACGTACGCAGTATTTT. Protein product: CASSRNNRGSRTQYF.

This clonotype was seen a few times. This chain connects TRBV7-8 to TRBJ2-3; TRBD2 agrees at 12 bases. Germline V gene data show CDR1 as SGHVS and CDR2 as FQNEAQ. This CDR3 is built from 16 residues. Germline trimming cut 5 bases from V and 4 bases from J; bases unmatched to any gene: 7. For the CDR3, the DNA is TGTGCCAGCAGCACACGGACTAGCGGGACCCCAGATACGCAGTATTTT. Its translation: CASSTRTSGTPDTQYF.

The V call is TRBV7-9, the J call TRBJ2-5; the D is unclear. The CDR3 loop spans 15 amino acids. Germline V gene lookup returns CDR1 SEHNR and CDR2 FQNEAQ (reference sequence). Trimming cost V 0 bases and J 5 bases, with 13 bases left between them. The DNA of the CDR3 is TGTGCCAGCAGCTTAGCAGCTGGGCAACGGGAGACCCAGTACTTC. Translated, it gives CASSLAAGQRETQYF. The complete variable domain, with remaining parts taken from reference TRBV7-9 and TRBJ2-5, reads DTGVSQNPRHKITKRGQNVTFRCDPISEHNRLYWYRQTLGQGPEFLTYFQNEAQLEKSRLLSDRFSAERPKGSFSTLEIQRTEQGDSAMYLCASSLAAGQRETQYFGPGTRLLVL.

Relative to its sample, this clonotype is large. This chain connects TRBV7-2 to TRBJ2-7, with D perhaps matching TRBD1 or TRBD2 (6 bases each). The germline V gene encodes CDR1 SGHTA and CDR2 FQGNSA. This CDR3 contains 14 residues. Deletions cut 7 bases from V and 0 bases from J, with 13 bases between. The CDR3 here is CASTFSGASYEQYF. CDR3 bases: TGTGCCAGCACCTTTTCGGGGGCCTCCTACGAGCAGTACTTC.

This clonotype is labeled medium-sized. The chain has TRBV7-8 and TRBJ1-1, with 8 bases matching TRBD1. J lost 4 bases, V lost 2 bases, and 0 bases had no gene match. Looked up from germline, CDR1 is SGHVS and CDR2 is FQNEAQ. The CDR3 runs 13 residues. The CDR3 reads CASSLTGGTEAFF. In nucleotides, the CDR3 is TGTGCCAGCAGCTTAACAGGGGGCACTGAAGCTTTCTTT.

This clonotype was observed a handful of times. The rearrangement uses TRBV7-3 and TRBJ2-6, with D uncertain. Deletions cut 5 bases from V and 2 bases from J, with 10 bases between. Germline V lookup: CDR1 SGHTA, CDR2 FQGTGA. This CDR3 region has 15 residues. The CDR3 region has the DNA TGTGCCAGCAGCACGATCGGAGCTGGGGCCAACGTCCTGACTTTC. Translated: CASSTIGAGANVLTF.

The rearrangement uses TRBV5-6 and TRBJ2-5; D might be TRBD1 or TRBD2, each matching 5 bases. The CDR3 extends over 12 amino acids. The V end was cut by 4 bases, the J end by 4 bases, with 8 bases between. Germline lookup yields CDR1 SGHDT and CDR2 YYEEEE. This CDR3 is CASSPGRETQYF. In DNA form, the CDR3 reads TGTGCCAGCAGCCCGGGGCGAGAGACCCAGTACTTC.

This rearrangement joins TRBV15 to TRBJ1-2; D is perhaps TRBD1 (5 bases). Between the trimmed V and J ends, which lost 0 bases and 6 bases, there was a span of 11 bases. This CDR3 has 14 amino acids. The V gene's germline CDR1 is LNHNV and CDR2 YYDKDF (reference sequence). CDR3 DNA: TGTGCCACCAGCAGAGATTTAGGAGGGGATGGCTACACCTTC. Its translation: CATSRDLGGDGYTF.

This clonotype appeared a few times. CDR3: CASSSSGYGYTF. The CDR3 nucleotides are TGTGCCAGCAGCTCGAGTGGGTATGGCTACACCTTC. The chain is built from TRBV7-9 and TRBJ1-2; D gene ambiguous. Germline lookup yields CDR1 SEHNR and CDR2 FQNEAQ (reference sequence). Between the trimmed V and J ends, which lost 4 bases and 5 bases, there was a span of 8 bases. The CDR3 is 12 residues long.

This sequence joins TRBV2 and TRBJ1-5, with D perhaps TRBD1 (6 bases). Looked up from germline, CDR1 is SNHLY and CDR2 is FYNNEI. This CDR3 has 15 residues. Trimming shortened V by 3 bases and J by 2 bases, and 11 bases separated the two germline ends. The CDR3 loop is CASSEEGVGNQPQHF. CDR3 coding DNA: TGTGCCAGCAGTGAGGAGGGGGTCGGCAATCAGCCCCAGCATTTT.

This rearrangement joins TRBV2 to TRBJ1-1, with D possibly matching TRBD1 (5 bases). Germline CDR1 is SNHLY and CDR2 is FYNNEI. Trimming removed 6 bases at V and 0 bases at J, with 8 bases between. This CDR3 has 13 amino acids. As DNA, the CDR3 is TGTGCCAGCAGGGGGCAGGTGAACACTGAAGCTTTCTTT. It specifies CASRGQVNTEAFF.

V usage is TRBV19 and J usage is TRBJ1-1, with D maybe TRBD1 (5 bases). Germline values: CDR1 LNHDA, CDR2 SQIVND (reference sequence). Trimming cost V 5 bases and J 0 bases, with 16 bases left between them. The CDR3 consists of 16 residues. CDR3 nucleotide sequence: TGTGCCAGTAGTTGGGGCCGGACGGTCATGAACACTGAAGCTTTCTTT. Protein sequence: CASSWGRTVMNTEAFF.

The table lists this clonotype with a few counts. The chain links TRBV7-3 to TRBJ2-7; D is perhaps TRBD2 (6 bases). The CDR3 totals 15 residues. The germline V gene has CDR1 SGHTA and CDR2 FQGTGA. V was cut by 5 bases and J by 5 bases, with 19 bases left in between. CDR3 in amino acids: CASSLSRDGRDEQYF. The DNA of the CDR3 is TGTGCCAGCAGCCTCAGCCGGGACGGGAGAGACGAGCAGTACTTC.

The CDR3 DNA reads TGTGCCAGCAGCTTAGCGCTAGCGGGGGTGTCGGATACGCAGTATTTT. Protein: CASSLALAGVSDTQYF. The rearrangement uses TRBV7-9 and TRBJ2-3; TRBD2 aligns across 10 bases. The germline gives CDR1 SEHNR, CDR2 FQNEAQ (reference sequence). The CDR3 covers 16 residues. V was pared by 0 bases and J by 6 bases, with 6 bases of the junction left unmatched.

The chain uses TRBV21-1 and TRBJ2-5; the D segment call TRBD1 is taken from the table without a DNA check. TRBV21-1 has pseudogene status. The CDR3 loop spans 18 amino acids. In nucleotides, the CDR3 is TGTGCCAGCAGCAAAGGGAATGCGCCTGAGGCCTGGGGAGAGACCCAGTACTTC. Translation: CASSKGNAPEAWGETQYF.

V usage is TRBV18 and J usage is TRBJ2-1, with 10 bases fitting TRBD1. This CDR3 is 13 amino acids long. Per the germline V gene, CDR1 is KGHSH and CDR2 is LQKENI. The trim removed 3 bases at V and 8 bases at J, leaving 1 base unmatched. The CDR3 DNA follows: TGTGCCAGCTCACCCGGGACAGGGGATGAGCAGTTCTTC. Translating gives CASSPGTGDEQFF. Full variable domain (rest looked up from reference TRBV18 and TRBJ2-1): NAGVMQNPRHLVRRRGQEARLRCSPMKGHSHVYWYRQLPEEGLKFMVYLQKENIIDESGMPKERFSAEFPKEGPSILRIQQVVRGDSAAYFCASSPGTGDEQFFGPGTRLTVL.

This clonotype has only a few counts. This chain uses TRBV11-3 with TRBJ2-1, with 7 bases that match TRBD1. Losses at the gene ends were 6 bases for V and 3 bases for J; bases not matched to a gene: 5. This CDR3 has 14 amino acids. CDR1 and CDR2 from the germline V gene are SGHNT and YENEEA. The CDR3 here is CASSFRDSYNEQFF. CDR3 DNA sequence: TGTGCCAGCAGTTTTAGGGACAGCTACAATGAGCAGTTCTTC.

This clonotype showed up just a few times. The CDR3 DNA sequence: TGTGCCAGCAGCTACGTGGCCGGGACAGGGGGCGTTCAGAACTATGGCTACACCTTC. Translation gives CASSYVAGTGGVQNYGYTF. V usage is TRBV7-9 and J usage is TRBJ1-2; 12 bases are a match to TRBD1. The CDR3 has 19 residues. Germline CDR1 SEHNR, CDR2 FQNEAQ (reference sequence). The trim removed 4 bases at V and 2 bases at J, leaving 14 bases unmatched.

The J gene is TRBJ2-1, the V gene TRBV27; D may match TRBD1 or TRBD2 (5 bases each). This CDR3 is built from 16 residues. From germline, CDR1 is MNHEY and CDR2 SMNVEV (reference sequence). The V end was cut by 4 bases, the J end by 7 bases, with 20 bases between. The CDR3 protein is CASSSHGTWRGNEQFF. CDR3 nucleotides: TGTGCCAGCAGTTCCCACGGGACCTGGAGAGGTAATGAGCAGTTCTTC.

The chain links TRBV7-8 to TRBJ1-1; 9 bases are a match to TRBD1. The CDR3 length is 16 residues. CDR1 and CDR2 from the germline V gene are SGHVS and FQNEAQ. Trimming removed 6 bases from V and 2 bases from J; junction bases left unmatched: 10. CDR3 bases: TGTGCCAGCAGAAAATTACAGGGGGCGGTTAACACTGAAGCTTTCTTT. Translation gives CASRKLQGAVNTEAFF.

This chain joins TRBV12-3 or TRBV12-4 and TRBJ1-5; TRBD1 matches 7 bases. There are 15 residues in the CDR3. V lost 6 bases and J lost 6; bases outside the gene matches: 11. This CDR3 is CASSRISHRGQPQHF. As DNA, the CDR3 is TGTGCCAGCAGCCGTATATCTCACAGGGGTCAGCCCCAGCATTTT.

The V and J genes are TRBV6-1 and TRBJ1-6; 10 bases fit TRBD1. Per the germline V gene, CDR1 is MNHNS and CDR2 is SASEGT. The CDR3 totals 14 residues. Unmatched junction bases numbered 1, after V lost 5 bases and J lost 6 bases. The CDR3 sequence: CASSRDRGNSPLHF. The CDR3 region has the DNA TGTGCCAGCAGTCGGGACAGGGGTAATTCACCCCTCCACTTT.

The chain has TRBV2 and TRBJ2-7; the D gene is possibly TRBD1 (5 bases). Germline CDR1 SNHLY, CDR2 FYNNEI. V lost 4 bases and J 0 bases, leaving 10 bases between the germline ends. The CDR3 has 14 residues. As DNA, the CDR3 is TGTGCCAGCAGTGCTAGACAGTCCTCCTACGAGCAGTACTTC. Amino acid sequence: CASSARQSSYEQYF.

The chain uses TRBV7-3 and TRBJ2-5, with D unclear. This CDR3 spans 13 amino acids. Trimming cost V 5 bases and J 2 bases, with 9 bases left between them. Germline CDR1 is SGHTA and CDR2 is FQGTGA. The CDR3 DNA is TGTGCCAGCAGCATTAGCAGACAAGAGACCCAGTACTTC. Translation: CASSISRQETQYF.